These 15 T cell receptor beta chains were all obtained from the same sample, sequenced in a study of long-term antiretroviral therapy in people with HIV (dated 2022 in TCRdb). The immunoSEQ hsTCRB v3.0 assay was used at survey level resolution to sequence the TRB variable region. TCRdb stores this immuneACCESS table with in-frame sequences only. Part of the clones is absent; in the studies checked, under half of the shortfall reflects unresolved V genes, and no reason is known for the rest. The sample table holds roughly 15,000 clones, of which about nine tenths were seen once. Of the sample, 10% to 15% falls within the top ten clones. The sequencing here drew on unsorted PBMCs, taken 0.6 years after starting antiretroviral therapy. These receptor sequences come from a woman between 35 and 50 years old with HIV.

This clone was seen more than once but under ten times. The chain links TRBV27 to TRBJ2-7; tentatively, D is TRBD2 (5 bases). V was shortened by 3 bases and J by 3 bases, with 15 bases between the two germline ends. The CDR3 has 15 residues. CDR1 is MNHEY and CDR2 is SMNVEV in the germline V gene (reference sequence). The CDR3 DNA follows: TGTGCCAGCAGTTTGGCCGGGATTAGTCGCTACGAGCAGTACTTC. This translates into CASSLAGISRYEQYF.

The chain carries TRBV4-3 and TRBJ1-2, with 7 bases fitting TRBD1. Germline V gives CDR1 LGHNA, CDR2 YSLEER. The CDR3 totals 16 residues. V lost 2 bases and J lost 4; bases outside the gene matches: 10. This CDR3 reads CASSQIRQGEFYGYTF. The DNA of the CDR3 is TGCGCCAGCAGCCAAATTAGACAGGGCGAGTTCTATGGCTACACCTTC.

A word on this clone: The germline gene is not matched at one end of the junction; a read error may be the cause. The gene calls are TRBV4-3 and TRBJ1-3; D call uncertain. The length of the CDR3 is 14 residues. The germline V gene encodes CDR1 LGHNA and CDR2 YSLEER. CDR3 sequence (DNA): TGCGCCAGCAGCCAAGATCCGTTTGGGAGGGAGGAGAATTTT. Its protein is CASSQDPFGREENF.

The J gene is TRBJ1-5, the V gene TRBV6-1; 8 bases line up with TRBD1. Germline CDR1 reads MNHNS; CDR2 reads SASEGT. The CDR3 has 15 amino acids. Trimming at V came to 5 bases and at J to 1 base, leaving 4 bases not matched to a gene. The chain's CDR3 is CASSPTGGSNQPQHF. The CDR3 DNA is TGTGCCAGCAGTCCTACAGGGGGAAGCAATCAGCCCCAGCATTTT.

The V call is TRBV14, the J call TRBJ2-1; D unclear. Germline V gene sequence: CDR1 SGHDN, CDR2 FVKESK. The CDR3 extends over 14 amino acids. V shed 2 bases and J shed 4 bases, with 9 bases lying between them. CDR3 sequence reads: CASSQQPGYNEQFF. The CDR3 DNA follows: TGTGCCAGCAGCCAACAGCCCGGGTACAATGAGCAGTTCTTC. Combining the CDR3 with reference TRBV14 and TRBJ2-1 gives the whole variable domain EAGVTQFPSHSVIEKGQTVTLRCDPISGHDNLYWYRRVMGKEIKFLLHFVKESKQDESGMPNNRFLAERTGGTYSTLKVQPAELEDSGVYFCASSQQPGYNEQFFGPGTRLTVL.

The rearrangement joins TRBV2 to TRBJ1-4; D remains unclear. Between the trimmed V and J ends, which lost 6 bases and 5 bases, there was a span of 7 bases. Germline CDR1 SNHLY, CDR2 FYNNEI. The length of the CDR3 is 12 residues. CDR3 in DNA: TGTGCCAGCAGAATTTTGAATGAAAAACTGTTTTTT. Amino acid sequence: CASRILNEKLFF.

The chain couples TRBV7-2 to TRBJ2-2; 7 nucleotides match TRBD1. Trimming cost V 4 bases and J 4 bases; bases outside gene matches: 15. The CDR3 is 18 residues long. Germline lookup yields CDR1 SGHTA and CDR2 FQGNSA. The CDR3 spells CASSSLPKGAGGTGELFF. In DNA, the CDR3 is TGTGCCAGCAGCTCACTCCCGAAGGGGGCAGGAGGCACCGGGGAGCTGTTTTTT.

This sequence joins TRBV7-2 and TRBJ2-7; 8 bases agree with TRBD1. The junction had 5 bases not matched to a gene; V was cut back by 3 bases and J by 1 base. The germline CDR1 and CDR2 sequences are SGHTA and FQGNSA. The CDR3 has 15 amino acids. The CDR3 DNA is TGTGCCAGCAGCTTTAGCCAGGGGGCTTCCTACGAGCAGTACTTC. Protein sequence: CASSFSQGASYEQYF. The full variable domain, in which reference TRBV7-2 and TRBJ2-7 provide the parts outside the CDR3, is GAGVSQSPSNKVTEKGKDVELRCDPISGHTALYWYRQSLGQGLEFLIYFQGNSAPDKSGLPSDRFSAERTGGSVSTLTIQRTQQEDSAVYLCASSFSQGASYEQYFGPGTRLTVT.

This chain links TRBV7-2 with TRBJ1-2; 7 bases match TRBD1. The CDR3 runs to 15 residues. Germline V gene sequence: CDR1 SGHTA, CDR2 FQGNSA. The ends lost 2 bases at V and 8 bases at J; junction bases unmatched: 11. CDR3 protein: CASSLQGQLVGGYTF. The DNA for the CDR3 is TGTGCCAGCAGCTTACAGGGACAGTTGGTGGGGGGCTACACCTTC.

The chain uses TRBV15 and TRBJ2-1; D possibly matches TRBD1 or TRBD2 (6 bases each). Looked up from germline, CDR1 is LNHNV and CDR2 is YYDKDF (reference sequence). V was shortened by 4 bases and J by 3 bases, with 13 bases between the two germline ends. The CDR3 has 15 amino acids. The CDR3 reads CATSKQGGIYNEQFF. As DNA, the CDR3 is TGTGCCACCAGCAAACAAGGGGGGATCTACAATGAGCAGTTCTTC.

The rearrangement uses TRBV7-2 and TRBJ1-1; tentatively, D is TRBD1 (5 bases). CDR1 and CDR2 from the germline V gene are SGHTA and FQGNSA. The CDR3 loop spans 14 amino acids. Trimming removed 6 bases at V and 0 bases at J, with 11 bases between. The CDR3 loop reads CASRRGSLNTEAFF. The CDR3 bases are TGTGCCAGCAGACGGGGGAGTCTGAACACTGAAGCTTTCTTT. The whole variable domain, remainder taken from reference TRBV7-2 and TRBJ1-1, is GAGVSQSPSNKVTEKGKDVELRCDPISGHTALYWYRQSLGQGLEFLIYFQGNSAPDKSGLPSDRFSAERTGGSVSTLTIQRTQQEDSAVYLCASRRGSLNTEAFFGQGTRLTVV.

The chain has TRBV9 and TRBJ2-3; D remains unclear. The germline V gene has CDR1 SGDLS and CDR2 YYNGEE. The CDR3 is made up of 13 amino acids. V lost 0 bases, J lost 2 bases, and 4 bases lay in between. The CDR3 nucleotides read TGTGCCAGCAGCGTAGAGGCCACAGATACGCAGTATTTT. Translating it yields CASSVEATDTQYF.

J is TRBJ1-1 and V is TRBV6-5, with a possible D match to TRBD1 (5 bases). The germline V and J ends were trimmed by 3 bases and 4 bases, with 9 bases remaining between them. Per germline, CDR1 MNHEY and CDR2 SVGAGI. The CDR3 loop spans 13 amino acids. CDR3 loop: CASSYWGGTEAFF. In DNA form, the CDR3 reads TGTGCCAGCAGTTATTGGGGGGGCACTGAAGCTTTCTTT.

The chain joins TRBV30 to TRBJ1-1; D gene uncertain. V was clipped by 4 bases and J by 5 bases, with 11 bases between them. The length of the CDR3 is 12 residues. Germline V gene data show CDR1 as GTSNPN and CDR2 as SVGIG (reference sequence). CDR3 in amino acids: CAWTGEVTEAFF. CDR3 in DNA: TGTGCCTGGACCGGGGAGGTGACTGAAGCTTTCTTT.

The gene calls are TRBV5-1 and TRBJ2-5, with 10 bases matching TRBD1. The V gene's germline CDR1 is SGHRS and CDR2 YFSETQ. V shed 4 bases and J 3 bases; nucleotides not matched to a gene: 3. The CDR3 covers 14 residues. DNA of the CDR3: TGCGCCAGCAGCATCGGGACAGGGGAAGAGACCCAGTACTTC. It codes for CASSIGTGEETQYF.